This TCR beta chain came from a study of blood T cell repertoires in COVID-19. This CDR3 is built from 14 residues. Germline-derived CDR1 and CDR2 are SGHRS and YFSETQ. V was trimmed by 4 bases and J by 4 bases, leaving 12 bases between them. As processed by the authors: Counts of nucleated cells, estimated from reference gene primer amplification, were obtained. Assay: immunoSEQ multiplex PCR; the TCRdb copy retains only in-frame clones and omits some. The D gene and trimming were derived from the DNA, and the V and J assignments and clone size from that table. The profile shows roughly 150,000 clones, 75% to 85% of them singletons.

The gene calls are TRBV5-1 and TRBJ2-1, with D maybe TRBD2 (6 bases). The clonotype comes from a man aged 55 to 69 with acute or convalescent COVID-19. Sequencing was carried out using peripheral blood. CDR3 amino acids: CASSEGGVYNEQFF. CDR3 in DNA: TGCGCCAGCAGCGAAGGAGGGGTTTACAATGAGCAGTTCTTC.